This T cell receptor (beta chain) was recovered during a study of shared clonotypes between healthy human individuals. The CDR3 has 13 amino acids. V lost 0 bases to trimming and J lost 1 base, with 3 bases between them. CDR1 and CDR2 from the germline V gene are SEHNR and FQNEAQ (reference sequence). As concerns this clone: Other DNA sequences in the sample encode the same CDR3.

Sequencing used immunoSEQ multiplex PCR; TCRdb keeps in-frame clones, though not all of them. The data show fewer than 3 million clones, roughly 90% seen once. This sequence was found in a young man in good health. Some clones in this sample may be carry-over from other donors' samples. The sequencing sample was made of naive CD4+ T cells from PBMCs. The subset denotes: CD45RA+ positively selected. The chain employs TRBV7-9 and TRBJ1-1; D unresolved. The CDR3 sequence is CASSLATNTEAFF. The CDR3, as DNA: TGTGCCAGCAGCTTAGCGACGAACACTGAAGCTTTCTTT.